The 12 T cell receptor beta chains given below trace back to one sample, sequenced in a study of cytomegalovirus exposure and HLA in healthy donors. 60 Vbeta and 13 Jbeta primers were used in PCR. Profiled with immunoSEQ multiplex PCR; TCRdb holds only in-frame clones, not every one. Here the sample spans a few hundred thousand clones, approximately 81% being singletons. The sequenced material came from PBMCs. The receptor source for this set is a woman aged 60 to 75 in good health and CMV-seropositive.

A single count supports this clone. The rearrangement links TRBV5-5 to TRBJ2-7, with 13 bases that match TRBD2. This CDR3 is 13 amino acids long. CDR1 and CDR2 from the germline V gene are SGHKS and YYEKEE (reference sequence). V dropped 7 bases and J dropped 7; count of bases not matched to a gene: 5. The CDR3 loop is CASGTSGTTEQYF. The DNA of the CDR3 is TGTGCCAGCGGGACTAGCGGGACGACGGAGCAGTACTTC.

This clone turned up a few times. V gene TRBV7-2 combines with J gene TRBJ2-7, with 7 bases that match TRBD2. V dropped 5 bases and J dropped 3; count of bases not matched to a gene: 4. Germline CDR1 SGHTA, CDR2 FQGNSA. This CDR3 is built from 13 residues. The CDR3 DNA reads TGTGCCAGCAGCCCTCGGACTAGCTACGAGCAGTACTTC. This gives the protein CASSPRTSYEQYF.

This chain links TRBV9 with TRBJ1-4; 7 bases match TRBD1. Germline CDR1 and CDR2: SGDLS and YYNGEE. The ends lost 4 bases at V and 6 bases at J; junction bases unmatched: 9. This CDR3 has 15 residues. CDR3 amino acids: CASSTWTGDHEKLFF. For the CDR3, the DNA is TGTGCCAGCAGCACTTGGACAGGAGACCATGAAAAACTGTTTTTT. Full variable domain (outside the CDR3, taken from reference TRBV9 and TRBJ1-4): DSGVTQTPKHLITATGQRVTLRCSPRSGDLSVYWYQQSLDQGLQFLIQYYNGEERAKGNILERFSAQQFPDLHSELNLSSLELGDSALYFCASSTWTGDHEKLFFGSGTQLSVL.

This clone occurred once. The chain joins TRBV5-4 to TRBJ1-2; 12 bases match TRBD1. Trimming took 4 bases from V and 10 from J; bases not matched to a gene: 5. The CDR3 covers 13 residues. Germline values: CDR1 SGHNT, CDR2 YYREEE (reference sequence). Here the CDR3 DNA reads TGTGCCAGCAGCACCGGGACAGGGGGCGTCTACACCTTC. The encoded protein is CASSTGTGGVYTF.

This chain links TRBV7-2 with TRBJ1-6; D gene uncertain. The germline gives CDR1 SGHTA, CDR2 FQGNSA. This CDR3 region has 16 residues. Trimming cost V 0 bases and J 0 bases, with 6 bases left between them. The CDR3 coding sequence is TGTGCCAGCAGCTTAGCCCCGAGCTCCTATAATTCACCCCTCCACTTT. This sequence encodes CASSLAPSSYNSPLHF.

The rearrangement links TRBV5-4 to TRBJ2-2; weak D call: TRBD2 (6 bases). Germline V gene sequence: CDR1 SGHNT, CDR2 YYREEE (reference sequence). CDR3 length equals 15 residues. Trimming removed 3 bases from V and 4 bases from J, with 13 bases in between. In nucleotides, the CDR3 is TGTGCCAGCAGCTGGGCGGGAATGGGCACCGGGGAGCTGTTTTTT. It codes for CASSWAGMGTGELFF.

In DNA form, the CDR3 reads TGCGCCAGCAGCTTGGGGGAGGGCTTCGGCTACACCTTC. It codes for CASSLGEGFGYTF. The chain is built from TRBV5-1 and TRBJ1-2; no reliable D call. Per the germline V gene, CDR1 is SGHRS and CDR2 is YFSETQ. The CDR3 totals 13 residues. V gave up 0 bases and J gave up 8 bases, with 11 bases separating them.

The V gene is TRBV6-1, the J gene TRBJ1-5; TRBD1 matches at 9 bases. The CDR3 has 13 amino acids. Trimming removed 6 bases from V and 7 bases from J; junction bases left unmatched: 4. Germline CDR1 reads MNHNS; CDR2 reads SASEGT. CDR3 nucleotides: TGTGCCAGCAGAACAGGGGGCGGGCAGCCCCAGCATTTT. Translating gives CASRTGGGQPQHF.

This clone has a single count. The chain combines TRBV7-3 with TRBJ2-1; 7 positions match TRBD2. Germline trimming cut 2 bases from V and 9 bases from J; bases unmatched to any gene: 10. CDR3 size: 15 residues. Germline CDR1 and CDR2: SGHTA and FQGTGA. The CDR3 bases are TGTGCCAGCAGCTTAGCTAGCGGTGGGGGAAGTGAGCAGTTCTTC. Its protein product is CASSLASGGGSEQFF.

V is TRBV29-1 and J is TRBJ2-4; 8 bases map to TRBD1. The V gene's germline CDR1 is SQVTM and CDR2 ANQGSEA. Germline trimming cut 6 bases from V and 1 base from J; bases unmatched to any gene: 5. The CDR3 is made up of 14 amino acids. The CDR3 DNA is TGCAGCGTGAGGACAGGGACGGCCAAAAACATTCAGTACTTC. It is translated as CSVRTGTAKNIQYF. Combining the CDR3 with reference TRBV29-1 and TRBJ2-4 gives the whole variable domain SAVISQKPSRDICQRGTSLTIQCQVDSQVTMMFWYRQQPGQSLTLIATANQGSEATYESGFVIDKFPISRPNLTFSTLTVSNMSPEDSSIYLCSVRTGTAKNIQYFGAGTRLSVL.

The CDR3 sequence: CASSERPGQGYEQYF. CDR3 bases: TGCGCCAGCAGTGAGCGGCCGGGACAGGGTTACGAGCAGTACTTC. The gene calls are TRBV10-1 and TRBJ2-7, with 9 bases lining up with TRBD1. Trimming cost V 2 bases and J 4 bases; bases outside gene matches: 6. The CDR3 is made up of 15 amino acids. Looked up from germline, CDR1 is WNHNN and CDR2 is SYGVQD (reference sequence).

The rearrangement uses TRBV6-5 and TRBJ1-2; D not resolved. The germline V and J ends were trimmed by 0 bases and 2 bases, with 7 bases remaining between them. CDR1 is MNHEY, CDR2 SVGAGI, per germline. This CDR3 region has 14 residues. CDR3: CASSYSTRNYGYTF. In DNA, the CDR3 is TGTGCCAGCAGTTACTCGACCAGGAACTATGGCTACACCTTC.